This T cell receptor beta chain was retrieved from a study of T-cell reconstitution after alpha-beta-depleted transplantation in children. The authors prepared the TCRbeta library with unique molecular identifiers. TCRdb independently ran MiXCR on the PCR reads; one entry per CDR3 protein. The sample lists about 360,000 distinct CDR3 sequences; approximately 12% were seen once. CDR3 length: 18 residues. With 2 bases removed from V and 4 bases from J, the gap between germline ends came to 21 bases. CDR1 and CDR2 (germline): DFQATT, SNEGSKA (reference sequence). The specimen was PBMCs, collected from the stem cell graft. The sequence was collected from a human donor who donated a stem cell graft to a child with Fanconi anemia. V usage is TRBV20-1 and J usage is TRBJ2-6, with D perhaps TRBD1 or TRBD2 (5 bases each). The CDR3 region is CSARQFSGRFSGANVLTF. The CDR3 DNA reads TGCAGTGCTAGACAATTCTCGGGACGCTTCTCAGGGGCCAACGTCCTGACTTTC.